The next 19 T cell receptor beta chains were all read from a single sample in a study of T-cell memory formation after mild COVID-19. One entry per CDR3 protein results from TCRdb running MiXCR on the 5' RACE reads. The sample holds approximately 240,000 distinct CDR3 sequences, over 15% seen once. The specimen sequenced was PBMCs or a T cell subset sorted from them (not recorded which). The source is a man aged 18 to 35 who had mild COVID-19 (a few samples of this study predate the infection). Cell type and time point are not known.

The chain uses TRBV29-1 and TRBJ2-1, with a tentative D call TRBD1 (5 bases). Germline V CDR1 and CDR2: SQVTM, ANQGSEA. Trimming removed 4 bases at V and 3 bases at J, with 10 bases between. The length of the CDR3 is 13 residues. The CDR3 DNA follows: TGCAGCGTTGGTGACAGCATCTACAATGAGCAGTTCTTC. It translates to CSVGDSIYNEQFF.

The J gene is TRBJ2-5, the V gene TRBV18, with D hard to call. The CDR3 extends over 17 amino acids. Trimming removed 0 bases from V and 2 bases from J, with 16 bases in between. Per the germline V gene, CDR1 is KGHSH and CDR2 is LQKENI. The CDR3 sequence: CASSPPSGRRRQETQYF. CDR3 coding DNA: TGTGCCAGCTCACCACCGTCAGGACGCCGTCGGCAAGAGACCCAGTACTTC.

The chain employs TRBV14 and TRBJ1-1; D gene unclear. CDR1 SGHDN and CDR2 FVKESK come from the germline V gene. This CDR3 comprises 16 residues. V was cut by 10 bases and J by 2 bases, with 23 bases left in between. This CDR3 reads CATSPLSLMYNTEAFF. Here the CDR3 DNA reads TGTGCCACCAGTCCTCTGAGTCTAATGTACAACACTGAAGCTTTCTTT.

The chain has TRBV10-3 and TRBJ2-6, with a weak D call TRBD1 (6 bases). Germline V gives CDR1 ENHRY, CDR2 SYGVKD. This CDR3 is 18 amino acids long. Trimming shortened V by 3 bases and J by 1 base, and 16 bases separated the two germline ends. Here the CDR3 DNA reads TGTGCCATCAGTGAATCCCGGGACAAAGCTTCTGGGGCCAACGTCCTGACTTTC. This encodes CAISESRDKASGANVLTF.

In its sample, this clonotype was seen a few times. The chain uses TRBV6-5 and TRBJ2-4, with 9 bases aligning to TRBD1. This CDR3 comprises 14 residues. Germline assignment: CDR1 MNHEY and CDR2 SVGAGI. Trimming took 6 bases from V and 8 from J; bases not matched to a gene: 8. As DNA, the CDR3 is TGTGCCAGCAGCCCCAGGACAGGGGAAGACATTCAGTACTTC. Encoded protein: CASSPRTGEDIQYF.

The gene calls are TRBV15 and TRBJ2-1; the match to TRBD2 covers 11 bases. V trimming: 2 bases; J trimming: 7 bases; junction bases outside the gene matches: 4. The germline CDR1 and CDR2 sequences are LNHNV and YYDKDF (reference sequence). The CDR3 spans 15 residues. DNA of the CDR3: TGTGCCACCAGCAGACTAGCGGGGGGCCGTAATGAGCAGTTCTTC. Protein: CATSRLAGGRNEQFF. Full variable domain (missing parts from reference TRBV15 and TRBJ2-1): DAMVIQNPRYQVTQFGKPVTLSCSQTLNHNVMYWYQQKSSQAPKLLFHYYDKDFNNEADTPDNFQSRRPNTSFCFLDIRSPGLGDTAMYLCATSRLAGGRNEQFFGPGTRLTVL.

This clonotype came up a few times. The chain uses TRBV5-1 and TRBJ2-7; perhaps TRBD2 as D (5 bases). CDR3 length: 14 amino acids. Germline-derived CDR1 and CDR2 are SGHRS and YFSETQ. With 2 bases removed from V and 5 bases from J, the gap between germline ends came to 14 bases. CDR3 protein: CASSFGEGIDEQYF. The CDR3, as DNA: TGCGCCAGCAGCTTTGGAGAGGGCATAGACGAGCAGTACTTC.

The chain recombines TRBV20-1 with TRBJ2-3; 10 bases fit TRBD2. The V gene's germline CDR1 is DFQATT and CDR2 SNEGSKA (reference sequence). V trimming: 4 bases; J trimming: 0 bases; junction bases outside the gene matches: 1. The length of the CDR3 is 14 residues. CDR3 sequence reads: CSANSGGSTDTQYF. In nucleotides, the CDR3 is TGCAGTGCTAATAGCGGGGGGAGCACAGATACGCAGTATTTT.

The chain uses TRBV5-6 and TRBJ1-5; D remains ambiguous. Germline V gene data show CDR1 as SGHDT and CDR2 as YYEEEE. V dropped 2 bases and J dropped 7 bases, with 7 bases sitting between them. The CDR3 covers 12 residues. The CDR3 DNA follows: TGTGCCAGCAGCTTACCGCAGCAGCCCCAGCATTTT. Translation: CASSLPQQPQHF.

The chain combines TRBV27 with TRBJ2-3; weak D call: TRBD2 (5 bases). CDR1 is MNHEY, CDR2 SMNVEV, per germline (reference sequence). The CDR3 sequence is 13 residues long. V was clipped by 3 bases and J by 6 bases, with 10 bases between them. CDR3 sequence: CASSFPRGDTQYF. CDR3 coding DNA: TGTGCCAGCAGTTTCCCCCGGGGTGATACGCAGTATTTT.

Only a few counts were recorded for this clonotype. CDR3 sequence (DNA): TGCGCCAGCAGCCAAGATGGGGCCCCTCCACGTGATGGCTACACCTTC. It encodes CASSQDGAPPRDGYTF. The chain links TRBV4-3 to TRBJ1-2, with D perhaps matching TRBD1 (5 bases). Trimming cost V 0 bases and J 6 bases, with 17 bases left between them. Germline lookup yields CDR1 LGHNA and CDR2 YSLEER. CDR3 length: 16 amino acids.

A few counts support this clonotype. The chain uses TRBV5-1 and TRBJ1-2; no reliable D call. Germline CDR1 is SGHRS and CDR2 is YFSETQ. Trimming left V 4 bases short and J 4 bases short, with 14 bases between. This CDR3 spans 14 amino acids. The DNA for the CDR3 is TGCGCCAGCAGCCACAACGGAATGGTCTATGGCTACACCTTC. Translated, it gives CASSHNGMVYGYTF. Drawing the rest from reference TRBV5-1 and TRBJ1-2, the complete variable domain is KAGVTQTPRYLIKTRGQQVTLSCSPISGHRSVSWYQQTPGQGLQFLFEYFSETQRNKGNFPGRFSGRQFSNSRSEMNVSTLELGDSALYLCASSHNGMVYGYTFGSGTRLTVV.

CDR3 amino acids: CSVNTMNTEAFF. The CDR3 DNA reads TGCAGCGTAAATACCATGAACACTGAAGCTTTCTTT. The chain uses TRBV29-1 and TRBJ1-1; D not resolved. Per germline, CDR1 SQVTM and CDR2 ANQGSEA. This CDR3 contains 12 residues. Trimming cost V 6 bases and J 0 bases, with 8 bases left between them.

This sequence joins TRBV5-1 and TRBJ2-3; maybe TRBD2 (6 bases). V was pared by 4 bases and J by 0 bases, with 15 bases between. Germline CDR1 reads SGHRS; CDR2 reads YFSETQ. This CDR3 is built from 16 residues. The CDR3 DNA follows: TGCGCCAGCAGCAAGGGACTGCAGACTAGCACAGATACGCAGTATTTT. The encoded protein is CASSKGLQTSTDTQYF.

This rearrangement joins TRBV28 to TRBJ1-2; D ambiguous. Trimming took off 6 bases at V and 3 bases at J, with 8 bases between the two ends. This CDR3 is built from 12 residues. Germline CDR1 and CDR2: MDHEN and SYDVKM. CDR3 in amino acids: CASRDGYYGYTF. The CDR3 DNA reads as TGTGCCAGCAGGGACGGATACTATGGCTACACCTTC.

In its sample, this clonotype was seen once. The rearrangement uses TRBV3-1 and TRBJ2-5; possibly TRBD2 for D (5 bases). Per the germline V gene, CDR1 is LGHDT and CDR2 is YNNKEL (reference sequence). The V gene lost 0 bases and the J gene lost 7 bases, with 15 bases spanning the gap. The CDR3 extends over 15 amino acids. CDR3 amino acids: CASSQDLASSLTQYF. The CDR3 nucleotides are TGTGCCAGCAGCCAAGATTTGGCTAGCAGTCTGACCCAGTACTTC.

This chain uses TRBV6-2 or TRBV6-3 with TRBJ1-1, with a tentative D call TRBD1 (5 bases). Germline V CDR1 and CDR2: MNHEY, SVGEGT. V was pared by 5 bases and J by 5 bases, with 9 bases between. CDR3 size: 12 residues. The CDR3 loop reads CASSTGGTEAFF. The CDR3 DNA reads TGTGCCAGCAGTACGGGGGGGACTGAAGCTTTCTTT.

The rearrangement joins TRBV20-1 to TRBJ1-6; 8 nucleotides line up with TRBD1. The CDR3 covers 13 residues. Germline-derived CDR1 and CDR2 are DFQATT and SNEGSKA (reference sequence). V gave up 6 bases and J gave up 7 bases; unmatched junction bases: 5. The CDR3 loop reads CSAGDRINSPLHF. DNA for the CDR3: TGCAGTGCCGGGGACAGGATAAATTCACCCCTCCACTTT.

This clonotype was seen only a few times. The V call is TRBV25-1, the J call TRBJ1-1; possible D gene TRBD1, 6 bases. Germline loops: CDR1 MGHDK, CDR2 SYGVNS. Trimming took off 7 bases at V and 8 bases at J, with 17 bases between the two ends. This CDR3 spans 13 amino acids. The CDR3 here is CASTSDSDVEAFF. As DNA, the CDR3 is TGTGCCAGCACCTCGGACAGCGATGTCGAAGCTTTCTTT.